One sample yielded the 14 T cell receptor beta chains listed below, sequenced in a study of T-cell memory formation after mild COVID-19 (dated by TCRdb to about 2021). The library was produced with 5' RACE. The listed sequencing device is Illumina NovaSeq 6000. TCRdb handled the public reads itself, with Q25 trimming in fastp and clone calling in MiXCR, and kept productive beta chains. Rows merge per CDR3 protein into single entries with the most common DNA and genes. This sample lists some 100,000 distinct CDR3 sequences; approximately 10% were detected once. The ten largest clones take up roughly 40% of the sample. Sequenced input: PBMCs or a T cell subset sorted from them (not recorded which). These receptors all come from a man aged 18 to 30 who had mild COVID-19 (a few samples of this study predate the infection). The sample titles of this study are shuffled in the database, so cell type and time point are left out; the donor was told from shared clones.

This chain connects TRBV4-1 to TRBJ2-7; either TRBD1 or TRBD2 may fit D (5 bases each). CDR1 is MGHRA and CDR2 is YSYEKL in the germline V gene. With 4 bases removed from V and 6 bases from J, the gap between germline ends came to 16 bases. The CDR3 totals 14 residues. The CDR3, as DNA: TGCGCCAGCAGCCTCGGGACGGGGCTCCTCGAGCAGTACTTC. It yields the protein CASSLGTGLLEQYF.

This clonotype has at least ten counts. This chain connects TRBV11-2 to TRBJ2-1, with D hard to call. This CDR3 has 14 residues. Germline V lookup: CDR1 SGHAT, CDR2 FQNNGV. Trimming took off 6 bases at V and 2 bases at J, with 11 bases between the two ends. The CDR3 is CASRGLRAYNEQFF. DNA of the CDR3: TGTGCCAGCAGGGGTTTACGGGCCTACAATGAGCAGTTCTTC.

The chain has TRBV6-1 and TRBJ1-2; 7 positions agree with TRBD1. This CDR3 has 15 amino acids. V was clipped by 2 bases and J by 4 bases; unmatched bases: 7. CDR1 and CDR2 (germline): MNHNS, SASEGT. The CDR3 DNA reads as TGTGCCAGCAGTGAAATTACCGGGACAGCCTATGGCTACACCTTC. It yields the protein CASSEITGTAYGYTF.

This clonotype was picked up many times. V gene TRBV5-5 combines with J gene TRBJ2-1, with D perhaps matching TRBD1 (6 bases). The germline V gene has CDR1 SGHKS and CDR2 YYEKEE (reference sequence). The CDR3 has 15 residues. V was shortened by 4 bases and J by 0 bases, with 11 bases between the two germline ends. The CDR3 bases are TGTGCCAGCAGCCGGGACATAAGCTCCTACAATGAGCAGTTCTTC. Protein product: CASSRDISSYNEQFF.

The chain links TRBV20-1 to TRBJ2-2; TRBD1 matches at 10 bases. Germline CDR1 reads DFQATT; CDR2 reads SNEGSKA (reference sequence). The junction had 4 bases not matched to a gene; V was cut back by 3 bases and J by 6 bases. The CDR3 runs 14 residues. The chain's CDR3 is CSASGTGVPGELFF. The CDR3 nucleotides are TGCAGTGCTAGCGGGACAGGGGTCCCCGGGGAGCTGTTTTTT.

This clonotype was found a few times. The chain carries TRBV4-3 and TRBJ2-7; D unclear. The CDR3 contains 15 residues. Germline V gene data show CDR1 as LGHNA and CDR2 as YSLEER. V was trimmed by 0 bases and J by 0 bases, leaving 9 bases between them. DNA of the CDR3: TGCGCCAGCAGCCAAGAGTGGACGGTCTCCTACGAGCAGTACTTC. It codes for CASSQEWTVSYEQYF.

The CDR3 DNA sequence: TGCAGCGCCTGGGTGGGACAGGGGGACGAGCAGTACTTC. Translation gives CSAWVGQGDEQYF. This rearrangement joins TRBV29-1 to TRBJ2-7; TRBD1 agrees at 11 bases. There are 13 residues in the CDR3. Unmatched junction bases numbered 7, after V lost 7 bases and J lost 5 bases. CDR1 and CDR2 from the germline V gene are SQVTM and ANQGSEA.

In this sample, this clonotype turned up a few times. CDR3 nucleotide sequence: TGTGCCAGCAGCGGACGGGACAGTCGCGAGCAGTACGTC. Amino acids: CASSGRDSREQYV. The rearrangement links TRBV7-9 to TRBJ2-7; 7 bases map to TRBD1. CDR3 length: 13 amino acids. Germline assignment: CDR1 SEHNR and CDR2 FQNEAQ (reference sequence). V was pared by 5 bases and J by 6 bases, with 7 bases of the junction left unmatched.

The chain joins TRBV19 to TRBJ2-7; D is unclear. This CDR3 has 11 residues. Germline CDR1 is LNHDA and CDR2 is SQIVND (reference sequence). Between the trimmed V and J ends, which lost 6 bases and 3 bases, there was a span of 6 bases. CDR3 coding DNA: TGTGCCAGTAGCGACAACTACGAGCAGTACTTC. Translating it yields CASSDNYEQYF. The whole variable domain, filled in from reference TRBV19 and TRBJ2-7, reads DGGITQSPKYLFRKEGQNVTLSCEQNLNHDAMYWYRQDPGQGLRLIYYSQIVNDFQKGDIAEGYSVSREKKESFPLTVTSAQKNPTAFYLCASSDNYEQYFGPGTRLTVT.

This clonotype has only a few counts. The chain uses TRBV20-1 and TRBJ1-2; D call uncertain. V shed 0 bases and J shed 4 bases, with 9 bases lying between them. CDR1 and CDR2 from the germline V gene are DFQATT and SNEGSKA (reference sequence). The CDR3 is 13 amino acids. The CDR3 is CSARDLEGYGYTF. In DNA, the CDR3 is TGCAGTGCTAGAGATCTGGAGGGCTATGGCTACACCTTC.

In nucleotides, the CDR3 is TGTGCCAGCGCAGATCCGGGACTAGCTACAGATACGCAGTATTTT. This translates into CASADPGLATDTQYF. The rearrangement uses TRBV3-1 and TRBJ2-3, with TRBD2 matching 9 bases. V lost 8 bases to trimming and J lost 3 bases; unmatched junction nucleotides: 9. Per germline, CDR1 LGHDT and CDR2 YNNKEL (reference sequence). CDR3 length: 15 residues.

There are a few counts of this clonotype. The rearrangement uses TRBV7-3 and TRBJ2-2; either TRBD1 or TRBD2 may supply D (5 bases each). The CDR3 runs to 14 residues. Trimming pared 5 bases from V and 3 bases from J, leaving 10 bases between. The V gene's germline CDR1 is SGHTA and CDR2 FQGTGA. The chain's CDR3 is CASSPEGYTGELFF. CDR3 nucleotides: TGTGCCAGCAGCCCCGAGGGGTACACCGGGGAGCTGTTTTTT.

The genes are TRBV4-1 and TRBJ2-3; 7 bases align to TRBD2. This CDR3 region has 14 residues. Germline V CDR1 and CDR2: MGHRA, YSYEKL. With 1 base clipped from V and 6 bases from J, the junction kept 4 bases outside the gene matches. This chain's CDR3 is CASSQGSGVDTQYF. The CDR3 nucleotides read TGCGCCAGCAGCCAAGGGAGCGGGGTGGATACGCAGTATTTT.

The chain employs TRBV7-6 and TRBJ1-1; unclear D gene. CDR3 length: 12 amino acids. Germline V gives CDR1 SGHVS, CDR2 FNYEAQ. With 7 bases removed from V and 8 bases from J, the gap between germline ends came to 14 bases. The CDR3 here is CASIGLAEEAFF. The CDR3 nucleotides are TGTGCCAGCATCGGACTTGCCGAAGAAGCTTTCTTT.